A single sample is the source of the 10 T cell receptor beta chains below, sequenced in a study of shared clonotypes between healthy human individuals. The protocol was immunoSEQ multiplex PCR, while the TCRdb copy is restricted to in-frame clones and leaves out a portion. The sample has over 2 million clones; 85% to 95% are singletons. Material for sequencing was naive CD4+ T cells from PBMCs. The sample's subset: CD45RA+ positively selected. The receptors derive from a man younger than 30 in good health. Some clones in this sample may be carry-over from other donors' samples.

The V call is TRBV2, the J call TRBJ1-1; D ambiguous. Trimming removed 7 bases from V and 8 bases from J, with 11 bases in between. The CDR3 extends over 11 amino acids. Germline values: CDR1 SNHLY, CDR2 FYNNEI. The CDR3 DNA reads as TGTGCCAGCACCCCGGGAGGAGAAGCTTTCTTT. Translated, it gives CASTPGGEAFF.

V is TRBV29-1 and J is TRBJ2-3; D unclear. The germline V gene encodes CDR1 SQVTM and CDR2 ANQGSEA. This CDR3 comprises 15 residues. Trimming shortened V by 0 bases and J by 3 bases, and 13 bases separated the two germline ends. For the CDR3, the DNA is TGCAGCGTTGAAGATCCAAGGGTCAGAACAGATACGCAGTATTTT. Translating gives CSVEDPRVRTDTQYF.

V and J are TRBV27 and TRBJ2-7, with TRBD1 identical over 7 bases. The germline CDR1 and CDR2 sequences are MNHEY and SMNVEV (reference sequence). With V trimmed by 5 bases and J by 5 bases, 6 bases remained unmatched. The CDR3 is 13 residues long. The CDR3 nucleotides read TGTGCCAGCAGTCAGGACAGGAATCACGAGCAGTACTTC. It specifies CASSQDRNHEQYF.

This clone was counted once. This chain joins TRBV2 and TRBJ1-5, with D maybe TRBD1 (6 bases). Germline CDR1 reads SNHLY; CDR2 reads FYNNEI. V lost 6 bases, J lost 3 bases, and 9 bases lay in between. This CDR3 is 13 amino acids long. As DNA, the CDR3 is TGTGCCAGCAGGGACAGCTCCAATCAGCCCCAGCATTTT. Translating gives CASRDSSNQPQHF.

The genes are TRBV28 and TRBJ2-2; 7 positions match TRBD2. CDR1 MDHEN and CDR2 SYDVKM come from the germline V gene. The CDR3 contains 14 residues. With V trimmed by 6 bases and J by 3 bases, 4 bases remained unmatched. CDR3 residues: CASRLAGDTGELFF. DNA of the CDR3: TGTGCCAGCAGACTGGCGGGAGACACCGGGGAGCTGTTTTTT.

This clone has just one count. The chain couples TRBV19 to TRBJ1-1, with TRBD1 matching 7 bases. The CDR3 runs 16 residues. The ends lost 6 bases at V and 1 base at J; junction bases unmatched: 11. Germline V gives CDR1 LNHDA, CDR2 SQIVND (reference sequence). The CDR3 is CASRGVKGQPNTEAFF. CDR3 DNA: TGTGCCAGTAGAGGAGTGAAGGGACAGCCGAACACTGAAGCTTTCTTT.

The gene calls are TRBV5-1 and TRBJ2-1, with 10 bases matching TRBD2. V shed 0 bases, J shed 8 bases, and the junction held 5 bases outside the gene matches. Germline CDR1 is SGHRS and CDR2 is YFSETQ. CDR3 length equals 15 residues. The DNA of the CDR3 is TGCGCCAGCAGCTTGGCCGCTAGCGGGGGCTATGAGCAGTTCTTC. It specifies CASSLAASGGYEQFF.

The chain carries TRBV5-4 and TRBJ2-3, with D uncertain. Germline CDR1 SGHNT, CDR2 YYREEE (reference sequence). The CDR3 loop spans 16 amino acids. The V end lost 3 bases, the J end lost 0 bases, and 14 bases lay between the germline ends. The CDR3 sequence is CASSSAKAASTDTQYF. As DNA, the CDR3 is TGTGCCAGCAGCTCGGCGAAGGCGGCTAGCACAGATACGCAGTATTTT.

This clone was found a few times. The CDR3 sequence: CATIPGDTSTDTQYF. The CDR3 nucleotides are TGTGCCACGATCCCCGGGGACACAAGCACAGATACGCAGTATTTT. The genes are TRBV19 and TRBJ2-3; the D gene is possibly TRBD1 (6 bases). Germline V gene lookup returns CDR1 LNHDA and CDR2 SQIVND (reference sequence). Trimming shortened V by 10 bases and J by 0 bases, and 17 bases separated the two germline ends. This CDR3 is 15 amino acids long.

The chain couples TRBV7-2 to TRBJ2-5, with 8 bases identical to TRBD2. Losses at the gene ends were 5 bases for V and 12 bases for J; bases not matched to a gene: 17. The CDR3 covers 15 residues. CDR1 is SGHTA and CDR2 is FQGNSA in the germline V gene. CDR3 bases: TGTGCCAGCAGCCCCGCCGGGACTAGGGGCCGTGAGAAGTACTTC. It encodes CASSPAGTRGREKYF.